The 9 T cell receptor beta chains presented below share a single source sample, sequenced in a study of blood T cell repertoires in COVID-19. Only in-frame clones appear in the TCRdb table, and some are missing; sequencing was by immunoSEQ multiplex PCR. This table holds 250,000 or so clones, 84% found once. Sequencing was done on a sample of peripheral blood. These receptors were collected from a man in his sixties with acute or convalescent COVID-19.

The chain is built from TRBV5-4 and TRBJ2-1; 14 bases fit TRBD2. After removal of 4 bases from V and 5 bases from J, the junction contained 17 bases not matched to a gene. This CDR3 comprises 20 residues. CDR1 is SGHNT, CDR2 YYREEE, per germline (reference sequence). CDR3 sequence reads: CASSPSGGLAGAPLNNEQFF. The CDR3 nucleotides are TGTGCCAGCAGCCCAAGTGGGGGACTAGCGGGAGCCCCTTTAAACAATGAGCAGTTCTTC. Full variable domain (remainder filled in from reference TRBV5-4 and TRBJ2-1): ETGVTQSPTHLIKTRGQQVTLRCSSQSGHNTVSWYQQALGQGPQFIFQYYREEENGRGNFPPRFSGLQFPNYSSELNVNALELDDSALYLCASSPSGGLAGAPLNNEQFFGPGTRLTVL.

The chain joins TRBV5-4 to TRBJ1-2; no definite D call. The CDR3 length is 12 residues. Germline-derived CDR1 and CDR2 are SGHNT and YYREEE (reference sequence). V was shortened by 0 bases and J by 11 bases, with 11 bases between the two germline ends. The CDR3 DNA reads as TGTGCCAGCAGCTTGGGCCGGGGTTATTACACCTTC. Protein product: CASSLGRGYYTF.

This chain joins TRBV7-6 and TRBJ2-3; TRBD2 might be the D (5 bases). Germline CDR1 SGHVS, CDR2 FNYEAQ. The ends were cut back, 5 bases at V and 6 bases at J, with 15 bases in the middle. The CDR3 length is 14 residues. CDR3 nucleotide sequence: TGTGCCAGCAGCCGGATGATAGGACTGGATACGCAGTATTTT. The encoded protein is CASSRMIGLDTQYF.

The chain carries TRBV12-3 or TRBV12-4 and TRBJ2-7; D gene uncertain. V was shortened by 6 bases and J by 2 bases, with 11 bases between the two germline ends. This CDR3 spans 13 amino acids. CDR3 in amino acids: CASRKTETYEQYF. The CDR3 nucleotides read TGTGCCAGCAGAAAAACTGAGACCTACGAGCAGTACTTC.

The J gene is TRBJ2-1, the V gene TRBV2; 10 positions agree with TRBD2. The trim removed 10 bases at V and 4 bases at J, leaving 10 bases unmatched. The germline V gene has CDR1 SNHLY and CDR2 FYNNEI. The CDR3 sequence is 15 residues long. The CDR3 DNA is TGTGCCACCCTTAGGACTAGCGGCTCATACAATGAGCAGTTCTTC. Protein: CATLRTSGSYNEQFF.

The table lists this clone with a few counts. The chain employs TRBV5-1 and TRBJ1-2, with 8 bases that match TRBD1. There are 15 residues in the CDR3. Looked up from germline, CDR1 is SGHRS and CDR2 is YFSETQ. V shed 0 bases, J shed 2 bases, and the junction held 3 bases outside the gene matches. CDR3 in amino acids: CASSLGQGNNYGYTF. DNA for the CDR3: TGCGCCAGCAGCTTGGGACAGGGGAACAACTATGGCTACACCTTC. The full variable domain, its missing parts supplied by reference TRBV5-1 and TRBJ1-2, is KAGVTQTPRYLIKTRGQQVTLSCSPISGHRSVSWYQQTPGQGLQFLFEYFSETQRNKGNFPGRFSGRQFSNSRSEMNVSTLELGDSALYLCASSLGQGNNYGYTFGSGTRLTVV.

The chain carries TRBV7-2 and TRBJ2-3; 14 bases align to TRBD2. Trimming at V came to 2 bases and at J to 2 bases, leaving 6 bases not matched to a gene. Looked up from germline, CDR1 is SGHTA and CDR2 is FQGNSA. This CDR3 has 18 amino acids. The CDR3 sequence: CASSLPLTSGRATDTQYF. The CDR3 nucleotides read TGTGCCAGCAGCTTACCCCTGACTAGCGGGAGGGCCACAGATACGCAGTATTTT.

The CDR3 nucleotides are TGTGCCAGCAGCTTAGCGGGACAGGTACAAGGCTACACCTTC. Protein sequence: CASSLAGQVQGYTF. The chain joins TRBV7-9 to TRBJ1-2; TRBD1 matches at 8 bases. This CDR3 region has 14 residues. J lost 8 bases, V lost 0 bases, and 5 bases had no gene match. CDR1 is SEHNR and CDR2 is FQNEAQ in the germline V gene (reference sequence).

This clone appeared a few times. The chain combines TRBV7-3 with TRBJ2-7; D may be TRBD2 (5 bases). Trimming shortened V by 0 bases and J by 5 bases, and 14 bases separated the two germline ends. The CDR3 contains 15 residues. In germline, CDR1 is SGHTA, CDR2 FQGTGA. CDR3 region: CASSLTGVGFHEQYF. The CDR3 nucleotides are TGTGCCAGCAGCTTAACCGGGGTAGGGTTCCACGAGCAGTACTTC.